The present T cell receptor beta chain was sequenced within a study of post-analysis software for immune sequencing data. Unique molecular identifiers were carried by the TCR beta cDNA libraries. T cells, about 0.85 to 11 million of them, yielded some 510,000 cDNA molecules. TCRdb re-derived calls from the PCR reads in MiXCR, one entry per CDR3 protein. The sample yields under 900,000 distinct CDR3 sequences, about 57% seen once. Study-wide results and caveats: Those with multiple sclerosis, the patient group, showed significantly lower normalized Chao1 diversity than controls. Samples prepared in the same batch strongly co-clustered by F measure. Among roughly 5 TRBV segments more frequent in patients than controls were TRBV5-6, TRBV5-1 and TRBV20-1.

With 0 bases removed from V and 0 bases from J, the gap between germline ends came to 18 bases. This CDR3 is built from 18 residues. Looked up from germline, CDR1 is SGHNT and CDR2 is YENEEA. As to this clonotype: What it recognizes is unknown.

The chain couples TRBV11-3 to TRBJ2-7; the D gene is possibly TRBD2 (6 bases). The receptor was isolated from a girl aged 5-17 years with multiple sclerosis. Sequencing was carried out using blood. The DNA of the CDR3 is TGTGCCAGCAGCTTAGATTGGGGTGGCCGGAGGGACTCCTACGAGCAGTACTTC. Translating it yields CASSLDWGGRRDSYEQYF.